One sample yielded the 3 T cell receptor beta chains listed below, sequenced in a study of shared clonotypes between healthy human individuals. The data were produced by immunoSEQ multiplex PCR, yet TCRdb's version contains in-frame clones alone and is incomplete. The sample shows about 1.5 million clones, around 95% of them seen only once. The sequenced sample consisted of naive CD4+ T cells sorted from blood. Subset in this sample: CD45RA+ positively selected. The receptor source for this set is a man aged 25-40 years in good health.

This chain joins TRBV19 and TRBJ2-7; D remains ambiguous. This CDR3 comprises 13 residues. V dropped 3 bases and J dropped 4 bases, with 10 bases sitting between them. Germline V CDR1 and CDR2: LNHDA, SQIVND (reference sequence). CDR3 protein: CASSIGQSYEQYF. CDR3 bases: TGTGCCAGTAGTATCGGGCAGTCGTACGAGCAGTACTTC.

The CDR3 nucleotides are TGTGCCAGCAGCGTATTTTTAATGGCAGATTACAATGAGCAGTTCTTC. Translated, it gives CASSVFLMADYNEQFF. V and J are TRBV9 and TRBJ2-1; D gene unclear. The V end was cut by 1 base, the J end by 4 bases, with 15 bases between. There are 16 residues in the CDR3. Germline V gene sequence: CDR1 SGDLS, CDR2 YYNGEE.

V gene TRBV10-3 combines with J gene TRBJ1-5; D uncertain. With 4 bases removed from V and 5 bases from J, the gap between germline ends came to 6 bases. Germline CDR1 and CDR2: ENHRY and SYGVKD. The CDR3 covers 12 residues. The CDR3: CAISGRDQPQHF. CDR3 DNA sequence: TGTGCCATCAGTGGTCGGGATCAGCCCCAGCATTTT.